The next 10 T cell receptor beta chains were all read from a single sample in a study of cytomegalovirus exposure and HLA in healthy donors. Use of 60 Vbeta and 13 Jbeta primers characterized the PCR. Clones were read by immunoSEQ multiplex PCR, and TCRdb kept only the in-frame ones, dropping some. The table lists roughly 160,000 clones, roughly 76% of them singletons. Sequenced material: PBMCs. The receptors come from a male donor in good health and CMV-seronegative.

The V call is TRBV4-2, the J call TRBJ2-7, with D possibly being TRBD1 (6 bases). Per the germline V gene, CDR1 is LGHNA and CDR2 is YNFKEQ. The CDR3 contains 18 residues. Between the trimmed V and J ends, which lost 0 bases and 2 bases, there was a span of 20 bases. The CDR3 is CASSQDLPGRGGTYEQYF. The CDR3 nucleotides read TGTGCCAGCAGCCAAGATCTCCCTGGCAGGGGCGGAACCTACGAGCAGTACTTC.

V and J are TRBV5-5 and TRBJ2-5; 11 nucleotides agree with TRBD2. After removal of 4 bases from V and 2 bases from J, the junction contained 4 bases not matched to a gene. Looked up from germline, CDR1 is SGHKS and CDR2 is YYEKEE (reference sequence). The CDR3 spans 15 residues. CDR3 protein: CASSAGTSGQETQYF. For the CDR3, the DNA is TGTGCCAGCAGCGCCGGGACTAGCGGACAAGAGACCCAGTACTTC.

The chain carries TRBV29-1 and TRBJ2-3; TRBD2 aligns across 8 bases. The J segment lost 1 base and the V segment lost 0 bases, leaving 3 bases of the junction unmatched. The CDR3 extends over 15 amino acids. Germline V gene sequence: CDR1 SQVTM, CDR2 ANQGSEA. As DNA, the CDR3 is TGCAGCGTTGAAGACCTCGGGGGGGGCACAGATACGCAGTATTTT. This codes for CSVEDLGGGTDTQYF.

The sample holds one count of this clone. The DNA for the CDR3 is TGTGCCAGCAGCCACCTTAGCGGGGAGAGCTCCTACAATGAGCAGTTCTTC. This translates into CASSHLSGESSYNEQFF. This chain uses TRBV4-2 with TRBJ2-1, with TRBD2 identical over 8 bases. The V segment lost 3 bases and the J segment 0 bases; nucleotides outside the gene matches: 7. This CDR3 is built from 17 residues. Looked up from germline, CDR1 is LGHNA and CDR2 is YNFKEQ.

The V and J genes are TRBV4-1 and TRBJ2-7, with 8 nucleotides matching TRBD1. V was pared by 7 bases and J by 11 bases, with 16 bases of the junction left unmatched. The CDR3 sequence is 14 residues long. The germline V gene has CDR1 MGHRA and CDR2 YSYEKL. The CDR3 sequence: CASTPYRGQGRKYF. The CDR3 region has the DNA TGCGCCAGCACCCCCTACAGAGGACAGGGCCGAAAGTACTTC.

The count of this clone is one. The gene calls are TRBV6-1 and TRBJ2-2; 8 nucleotides line up with TRBD1. Losses at the gene ends were 4 bases for V and 6 bases for J; bases not matched to a gene: 7. Germline V lookup: CDR1 MNHNS, CDR2 SASEGT. The CDR3 loop spans 15 amino acids. For the CDR3, the DNA is TGTGCCAGCAGTGTTGGGACAGGATGGGCCGGGGAGCTGTTTTTT. This gives the protein CASSVGTGWAGELFF.

The table lists this clone with a count of one. The genes are TRBV18 and TRBJ2-3; maybe TRBD1 (5 bases). Germline V gene lookup returns CDR1 KGHSH and CDR2 LQKENI. The germline V and J ends were trimmed by 6 bases and 4 bases, with 11 bases remaining between them. The CDR3 sequence is 13 residues long. CDR3 protein: CASSRQSADTQYF. The CDR3 bases are TGTGCCAGCTCGCGACAGAGCGCAGATACGCAGTATTTT.

This chain links TRBV5-1 with TRBJ2-3; TRBD2 matches at 11 bases. J lost 6 bases, V lost 0 bases, and 9 bases had no gene match. The CDR3 consists of 17 residues. Germline CDR1 and CDR2: SGHRS and YFSETQ. The CDR3, as DNA: TGCGCCAGCAGCTTGGGGGTGACTAGCGGGGTCGCCGATACGCAGTATTTT. This codes for CASSLGVTSGVADTQYF. The whole variable domain, remainder taken from reference TRBV5-1 and TRBJ2-3, is KAGVTQTPRYLIKTRGQQVTLSCSPISGHRSVSWYQQTPGQGLQFLFEYFSETQRNKGNFPGRFSGRQFSNSRSEMNVSTLELGDSALYLCASSLGVTSGVADTQYFGPGTRLTVL.

V usage is TRBV19 and J usage is TRBJ2-5; TRBD1 agrees at 7 bases. This CDR3 contains 13 residues. Trimming took 4 bases from V and 11 from J; bases not matched to a gene: 10. CDR1 LNHDA and CDR2 SQIVND come from the germline V gene (reference sequence). DNA for the CDR3: TGTGCCAGTAGTACAGGGGGACCGTCCGCGCAGTACTTC. Translating it yields CASSTGGPSAQYF.

This clone was seen a handful of times. The chain employs TRBV19 and TRBJ2-3; D unresolved. The ends were cut back, 7 bases at V and 1 base at J, with 9 bases in the middle. Germline CDR1 and CDR2: LNHDA and SQIVND (reference sequence). The CDR3 is made up of 13 amino acids. The CDR3 region is CASTERGTDTQYF. CDR3 sequence (DNA): TGTGCCAGTACCGAAAGAGGCACAGATACGCAGTATTTT.